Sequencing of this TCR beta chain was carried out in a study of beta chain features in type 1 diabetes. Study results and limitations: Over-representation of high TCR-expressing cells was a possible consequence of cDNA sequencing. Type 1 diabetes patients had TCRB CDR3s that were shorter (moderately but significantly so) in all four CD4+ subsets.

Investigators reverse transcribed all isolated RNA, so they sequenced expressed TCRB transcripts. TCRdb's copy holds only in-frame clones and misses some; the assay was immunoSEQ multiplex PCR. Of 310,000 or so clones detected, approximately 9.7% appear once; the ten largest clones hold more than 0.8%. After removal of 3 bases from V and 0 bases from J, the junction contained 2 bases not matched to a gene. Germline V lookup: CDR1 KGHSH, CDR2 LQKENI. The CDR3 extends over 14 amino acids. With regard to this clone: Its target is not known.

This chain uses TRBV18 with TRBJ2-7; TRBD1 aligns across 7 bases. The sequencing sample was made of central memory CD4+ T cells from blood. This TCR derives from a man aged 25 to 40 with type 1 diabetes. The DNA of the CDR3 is TGTGCCAGCTCACCGGGGACAGTCTCCTACGAGCAGTACTTC. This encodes CASSPGTVSYEQYF.